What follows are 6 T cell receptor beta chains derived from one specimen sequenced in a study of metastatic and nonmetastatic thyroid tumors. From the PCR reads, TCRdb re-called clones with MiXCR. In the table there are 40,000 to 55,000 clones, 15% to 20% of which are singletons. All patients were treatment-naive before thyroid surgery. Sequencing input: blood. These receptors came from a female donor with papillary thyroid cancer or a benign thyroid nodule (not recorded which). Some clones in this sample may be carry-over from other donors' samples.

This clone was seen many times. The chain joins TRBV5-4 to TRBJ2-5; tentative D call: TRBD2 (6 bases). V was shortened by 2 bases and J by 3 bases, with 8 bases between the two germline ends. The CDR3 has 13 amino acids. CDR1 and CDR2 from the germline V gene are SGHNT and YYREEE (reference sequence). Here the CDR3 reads CASSFTGEETQYF. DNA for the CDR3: TGTGCCAGCAGCTTTACGGGGGAAGAGACCCAGTACTTC.

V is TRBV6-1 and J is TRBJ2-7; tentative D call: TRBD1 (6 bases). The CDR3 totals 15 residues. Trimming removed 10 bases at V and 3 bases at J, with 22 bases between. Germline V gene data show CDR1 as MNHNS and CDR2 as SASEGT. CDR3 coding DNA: TGTGCCACCAAAATCTTCTTGACAGGCCACTACGAGCAGTACTTC. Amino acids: CATKIFLTGHYEQYF.

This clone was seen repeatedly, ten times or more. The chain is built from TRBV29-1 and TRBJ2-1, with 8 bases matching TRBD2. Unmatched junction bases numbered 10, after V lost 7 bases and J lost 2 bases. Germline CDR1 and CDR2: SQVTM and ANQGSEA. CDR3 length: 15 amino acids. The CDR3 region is CSARGGAGAYNEQFF. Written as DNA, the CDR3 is TGCAGCGCCCGGGGGGGAGCGGGAGCCTACAATGAGCAGTTCTTC.

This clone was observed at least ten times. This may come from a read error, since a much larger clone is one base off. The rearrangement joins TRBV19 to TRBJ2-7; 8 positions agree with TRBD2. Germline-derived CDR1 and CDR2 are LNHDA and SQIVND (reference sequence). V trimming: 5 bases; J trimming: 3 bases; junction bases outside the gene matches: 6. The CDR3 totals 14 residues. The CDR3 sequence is CASSQAGVLYEQYF. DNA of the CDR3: TGTGCCAGTAGTCAAGCGGGAGTGCTCTACGAGCAGTACTTC. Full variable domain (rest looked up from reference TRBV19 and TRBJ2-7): DGGITQSPKYLFRKEGQNVTLSCEQNLNHDAMYWYRQDPGQGLRLIYYSQIVNDFQKGDIAEGYSVSREKKESFPLTVTSAQKNPTAFYLCASSQAGVLYEQYFGPGTRLTVT.

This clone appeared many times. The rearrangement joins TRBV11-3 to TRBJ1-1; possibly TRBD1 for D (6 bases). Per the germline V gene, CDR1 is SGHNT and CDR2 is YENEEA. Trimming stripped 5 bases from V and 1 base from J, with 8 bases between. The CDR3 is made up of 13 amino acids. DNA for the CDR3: TGTGCCAGCAGCGCGACAGGGAACACTGAAGCTTTCTTT. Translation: CASSATGNTEAFF.

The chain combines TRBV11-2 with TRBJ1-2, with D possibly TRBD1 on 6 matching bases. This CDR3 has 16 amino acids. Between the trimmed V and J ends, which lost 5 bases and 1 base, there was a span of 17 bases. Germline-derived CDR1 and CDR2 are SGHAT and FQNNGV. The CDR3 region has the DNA TGTGCCAGCAGCCCCCTGGACAGCTTTTTTAACTATGGCTACACCTTC. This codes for CASSPLDSFFNYGYTF.